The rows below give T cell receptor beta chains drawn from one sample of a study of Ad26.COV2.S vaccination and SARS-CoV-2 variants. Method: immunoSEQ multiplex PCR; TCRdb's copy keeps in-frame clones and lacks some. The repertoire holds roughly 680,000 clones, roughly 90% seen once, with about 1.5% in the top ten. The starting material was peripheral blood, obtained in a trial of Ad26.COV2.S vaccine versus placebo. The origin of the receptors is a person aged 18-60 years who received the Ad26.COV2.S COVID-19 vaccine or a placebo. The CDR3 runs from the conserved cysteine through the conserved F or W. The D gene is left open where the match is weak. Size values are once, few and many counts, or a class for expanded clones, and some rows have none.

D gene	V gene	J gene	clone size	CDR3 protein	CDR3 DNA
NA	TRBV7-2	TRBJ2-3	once	CASSSNYLSTDTQYF	TGTGCCAGCAGCTCAAACTACCTTAGCACAGATACGCAGTATTTT
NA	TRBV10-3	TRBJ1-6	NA	CAISVDTSNNSPLHF	TGTGCCATCAGTGTGGACACTTCGAATAATTCACCCCTCCACTTT
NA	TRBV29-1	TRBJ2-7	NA	CSVQGTYEQYF	TGCAGCGTTCAGGGGACCTACGAGCAGTACTTC
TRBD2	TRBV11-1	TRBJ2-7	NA	CASKAALAGGTQYF	TGTGCCAGCAAGGCGGCACTAGCGGGAGGTACGCAGTACTTC
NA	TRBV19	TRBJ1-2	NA	CASSPGTGNGYTF	TGTGCCAGTAGCCCCGGAACAGGCAATGGCTACACCTTC
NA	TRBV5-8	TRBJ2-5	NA	CASSLFGSREETQYF	TGTGCCAGCAGCTTGTTTGGCAGTCGGGAAGAGACCCAGTACTTC
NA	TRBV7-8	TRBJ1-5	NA	CASSRGTGEYSNQPQHF	TGTGCCAGCAGCCGGGGGACGGGGGAATATAGCAATCAGCCCCAGCATTTT
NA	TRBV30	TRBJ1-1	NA	CAWNRGGNTEAFF	TGTGCCTGGAATCGCGGGGGGAACACTGAAGCTTTCTTT
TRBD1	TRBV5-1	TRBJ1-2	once	CASSFQQGATNYGYTF	TGCGCCAGCAGCTTCCAACAGGGGGCGACTAACTATGGCTACACCTTC
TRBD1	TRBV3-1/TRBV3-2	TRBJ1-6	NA	CASSRQGALNSPLHF	TGTGCCAGCAGCCGGCAGGGGGCCCTTAATTCACCCCTCCACTTT
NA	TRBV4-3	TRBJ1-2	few	CASSQDRGGVFRGYTF	TGCGCCAGCAGCCAAGACAGGGGAGGCGTCTTTAGGGGCTACACCTTC
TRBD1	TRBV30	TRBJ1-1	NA	CAWGTVTEAFF	TGTGCCTGGGGGACAGTGACTGAAGCTTTCTTT
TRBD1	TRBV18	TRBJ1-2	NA	CASSPETGYYGYTF	TGTGCCAGCTCACCCGAGACAGGGTACTATGGCTACACCTTC
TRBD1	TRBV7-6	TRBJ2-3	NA	CASSLELTGGRNTQYF	TGTGCCAGCAGCTTAGAGTTGACAGGGGGACGGAATACGCAGTATTTT
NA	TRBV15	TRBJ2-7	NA	CATLSLGRGIYEQYF	TGTGCCACCCTTTCCCTGGGGAGGGGGATCTACGAGCAGTACTTC
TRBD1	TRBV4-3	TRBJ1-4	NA	CASSQAFTGGLEKLFF	TGCGCCAGCAGCCAAGCCTTTACAGGGGGACTTGAAAAACTGTTTTTT
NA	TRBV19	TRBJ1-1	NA	CASSISPNTEAFF	TGTGCCAGTAGTATATCCCCGAACACTGAAGCTTTCTTT
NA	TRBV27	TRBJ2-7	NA	CASSNVGASYEQYF	TGTGCCAGCAGTAACGTTGGGGCCTCCTACGAGCAGTACTTC
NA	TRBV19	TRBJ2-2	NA	CASKAVTNTGELFF	TGTGCCAGTAAGGCGGTAACGAACACCGGGGAGCTGTTTTTT
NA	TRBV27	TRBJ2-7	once	CASSPEGSSYEQYF	TGTGCCAGCAGTCCCGAAGGCAGTAGCTACGAGCAGTACTTC
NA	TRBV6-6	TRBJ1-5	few	CASSSLTGLDPQHF	TGTGCCAGCAGTTCCTTGACAGGCCTGGACCCCCAGCATTTT
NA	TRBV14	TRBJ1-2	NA	CASSQVRGGYTF	TGTGCCAGCAGCCAAGTAAGAGGGGGCTACACCTTC
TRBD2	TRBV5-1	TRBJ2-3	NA	CASSQRLAGEGDTQYF	TGCGCCAGCAGCCAGAGACTAGCGGGAGAAGGAGATACGCAGTATTTT
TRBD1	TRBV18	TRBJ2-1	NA	CASSPGQTINNEQFF	TGTGCCAGCTCACCGGGACAGACTATAAACAATGAGCAGTTCTTC
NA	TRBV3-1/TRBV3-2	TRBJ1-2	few	CASSPSGARGYTF	TGTGCCAGCAGCCCCTCCGGGGCCCGCGGGTACACCTTC
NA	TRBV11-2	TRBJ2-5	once	CASSWRPPETQYF	TGTGCCAGCAGCTGGCGCCCGCCAGAGACCCAGTACTTC
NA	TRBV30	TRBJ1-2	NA	CAWSKMGGYGYTF	TGTGCCTGGAGCAAAATGGGAGGGTACGGCTACACCTTC
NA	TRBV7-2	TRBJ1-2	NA	CASSLPQNYGYTF	TGTGCCAGCAGCTTACCACAGAACTATGGCTACACCTTC
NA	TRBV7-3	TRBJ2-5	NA	CASSLTHQETQYF	TGTGCCAGCAGCTTAACGCACCAAGAGACCCAGTACTTC